This is a list of T cell receptor beta chains from one sample in a study of response to subunit inactivated influenza vaccine. TCRdb recomputed calls from the RT-PCR reads with MiXCR, one row per CDR3 protein. The data hold 530,000 or so distinct CDR3 sequences, with over 9.5% observed a single time. The input for sequencing was PBMCs from blood, taken on the day of vaccination. These TCRs come from a man aged 50 to 60 who received an inactivated influenza vaccine. CDR3s include the opening cysteine and the closing phenylalanine or tryptophan. Fields, in order: clone size, V gene, J gene, D gene, CDR3 DNA, CDR3 protein. A D gene is named only where the DNA matches it firmly. Clone size is stated in some rows and not others, as once, few, many or a class when expanded.

clone_size: NA
v_call: TRBV20-1
j_call: TRBJ2-2
d_call: TRBD1
cdr3_nt: TGCAGTGCTAGAAAACCGGGACAGATAGCGAACACCGGGGAGCTGTTTTTT
cdr3_aa: CSARKPGQIANTGELFF

clone_size: NA
v_call: TRBV27
j_call: TRBJ1-2
d_call: NA
cdr3_nt: TGTGCCAGCAGTTTATCAGGAACCCTCTATGGCTACACCTTC
cdr3_aa: CASSLSGTLYGYTF

clone_size: many
v_call: TRBV7-9
j_call: TRBJ2-7
d_call: TRBD2
cdr3_nt: TGTGCCAGCAGCTTTACTAGCGGGAGGGGTTTCTCCTACGAGCAGTACTTC
cdr3_aa: CASSFTSGRGFSYEQYF

clone_size: NA
v_call: TRBV27
j_call: TRBJ2-4
d_call: NA
cdr3_nt: TGTGCCAGCAGTTTTTCAACATGGATGGCCAAAAACATTCAGTACTTC
cdr3_aa: CASSFSTWMAKNIQYF

clone_size: NA
v_call: TRBV24-1
j_call: TRBJ2-3
d_call: NA
cdr3_nt: TGTGCCACCAGTGACGGGGTAGCGACTAGCACAGATACGCAGTATTTT
cdr3_aa: CATSDGVATSTDTQYF

clone_size: NA
v_call: TRBV12-3/TRBV12-4
j_call: TRBJ1-2
d_call: NA
cdr3_nt: TGTGCCAGCAGTTTGTCCACAGGTGGCTATGGCTACACCTTC
cdr3_aa: CASSLSTGGYGYTF

clone_size: few
v_call: TRBV15
j_call: TRBJ1-1
d_call: NA
cdr3_nt: TGTGCCACCAGCAGAGAGAGTACCCTGAACACTGAAGCTTTCTTT
cdr3_aa: CATSRESTLNTEAFF

clone_size: NA
v_call: TRBV3-1
j_call: TRBJ1-2
d_call: NA
cdr3_nt: TGTGCCAGCAGCCAAGATCTGGGGGCCCACAATGGCTACACCTTC
cdr3_aa: CASSQDLGAHNGYTF

clone_size: many
v_call: TRBV29-1
j_call: TRBJ2-7
d_call: NA
cdr3_nt: TGCAGCGGTCAGGTCCTCCAAGAGCAGTACTTC
cdr3_aa: CSGQVLQEQYF

clone_size: NA
v_call: TRBV20-1
j_call: TRBJ2-5
d_call: NA
cdr3_nt: TGCAGTGCCCTTAGTCCCCAGGGGATCCAAGAGACCCAGTACTTC
cdr3_aa: CSALSPQGIQETQYF

clone_size: few
v_call: TRBV5-1
j_call: TRBJ1-1
d_call: TRBD1
cdr3_nt: TGCGCCAGCAGCTTACAGGGGTGGGTCACTGAAGCTTTCTTT
cdr3_aa: CASSLQGWVTEAFF

clone_size: NA
v_call: TRBV29-1
j_call: TRBJ2-5
d_call: NA
cdr3_nt: TGCAGCGTTGATGGGGGTTGGGAGACCCAGTACTTC
cdr3_aa: CSVDGGWETQYF

clone_size: few
v_call: TRBV3-1
j_call: TRBJ1-5
d_call: TRBD1
cdr3_nt: TGTGCCAGCAGCCTGAGACAGGGCCGCAGCTATAGCAATCAGCCCCAGCATTTT
cdr3_aa: CASSLRQGRSYSNQPQHF

clone_size: few
v_call: TRBV12-3/TRBV12-4
j_call: TRBJ2-7
d_call: NA
cdr3_nt: TGTGCCAGCAGTTTGCGGGACACCTTCGGGGAGCAGTACTTC
cdr3_aa: CASSLRDTFGEQYF

clone_size: NA
v_call: TRBV5-1
j_call: TRBJ1-5
d_call: NA
cdr3_nt: TGCGCCAGCAGCCCGGACAGTACAGGTCAGCCCCAGCCTTTT
cdr3_aa: CASSPDSTGQPQPF

clone_size: few
v_call: TRBV5-1
j_call: TRBJ2-7
d_call: NA
cdr3_nt: TGCGCCAGCAGCACATCCGCCCAGGGCTTCGGCTACGAGCAGTACTTC
cdr3_aa: CASSTSAQGFGYEQYF

clone_size: NA
v_call: TRBV20-1
j_call: TRBJ1-5
d_call: NA
cdr3_nt: TGCAGTGCTAGGGGGAATCAGCCCCAGCATTTT
cdr3_aa: CSARGNQPQHF

clone_size: many
v_call: TRBV5-1
j_call: TRBJ2-3
d_call: NA
cdr3_nt: TGCGCCAGCAGACCGGGACTGGCCACAGATACGCAGTATTTT
cdr3_aa: CASRPGLATDTQYF

clone_size: many
v_call: TRBV29-1
j_call: TRBJ2-7
d_call: TRBD1
cdr3_nt: TGCAGCGGCCAGCTGACAGGGCCCGGAGAAGAGCAGTACTTC
cdr3_aa: CSGQLTGPGEEQYF

clone_size: few
v_call: TRBV5-1
j_call: TRBJ2-7
d_call: NA
cdr3_nt: TGCGCCAGCAGCTTGGAGGGTCCTTACGAGCAGTACTTC
cdr3_aa: CASSLEGPYEQYF

clone_size: few
v_call: TRBV7-2
j_call: TRBJ2-1
d_call: NA
cdr3_nt: TGTGCCAGCAGCAGTACGGGGGGCAACTACAATGAGCAGTTCTTC
cdr3_aa: CASSSTGGNYNEQFF

clone_size: few
v_call: TRBV11-1
j_call: TRBJ2-2
d_call: TRBD1
cdr3_nt: TGTGCCAGCAGCTTAGTGTACGGGACAGGGGTAATAAGAAGCACCGGGGAGCTGTTTTTT
cdr3_aa: CASSLVYGTGVIRSTGELFF

clone_size: NA
v_call: TRBV12-3/TRBV12-4
j_call: TRBJ2-7
d_call: NA
cdr3_nt: TGTGCCAGCAGTGGCCGCCGTTGGGAGCAGTACTTC
cdr3_aa: CASSGRRWEQYF

clone_size: NA
v_call: TRBV4-3
j_call: TRBJ2-1
d_call: NA
cdr3_nt: TGCGCCAGCAGCCAAGTTGGGTGGGGAACCTACAATGAGCAGTTCTTC
cdr3_aa: CASSQVGWGTYNEQFF

clone_size: NA
v_call: TRBV20-1
j_call: TRBJ2-1
d_call: TRBD2
cdr3_nt: TGCAGTGCTAGAGATCTGGCTAGCGGGGGCTACAATGAGCAGTTCTTC
cdr3_aa: CSARDLASGGYNEQFF

clone_size: many
v_call: TRBV9
j_call: TRBJ2-7
d_call: NA
cdr3_nt: TGTGCCAGCAGCACTAACGCGGGACATACCTACGAGCAGTACTTC
cdr3_aa: CASSTNAGHTYEQYF

clone_size: NA
v_call: TRBV20-1
j_call: TRBJ2-7
d_call: NA
cdr3_nt: TGCAGTGCTAGTAGACCTCTCTACGAGCAGTACTTC
cdr3_aa: CSASRPLYEQYF

clone_size: many
v_call: TRBV7-2
j_call: TRBJ1-4
d_call: TRBD1
cdr3_nt: TGTGCCAGCAGCATTAGACAGGGGGCGGGTGAAAAACTGTTTTTT
cdr3_aa: CASSIRQGAGEKLFF

clone_size: few
v_call: TRBV7-6
j_call: TRBJ2-3
d_call: NA
cdr3_nt: TGTGCCAGCAGCCTGGCGACAGTTTACACAGATACGCAGTATTTT
cdr3_aa: CASSLATVYTDTQYF

clone_size: few
v_call: TRBV20-1
j_call: TRBJ2-7
d_call: NA
cdr3_nt: TGCAGTGCTAGAGGTTACAGGGCATCCGACGAGCAGTACTTC
cdr3_aa: CSARGYRASDEQYF

clone_size: NA
v_call: TRBV14
j_call: TRBJ2-1
d_call: NA
cdr3_nt: TGTGCCAGCAGCCAAGATAGTATGGTATCTTACAATGAGCAGTTCTTC
cdr3_aa: CASSQDSMVSYNEQFF

clone_size: NA
v_call: TRBV12-3/TRBV12-4
j_call: TRBJ2-2
d_call: NA
cdr3_nt: TGTGCCAGCGGGTTTATATCGGGGATCACCGGGGAGCTGTTTTTT
cdr3_aa: CASGFISGITGELFF

clone_size: NA
v_call: TRBV10-2
j_call: TRBJ2-7
d_call: TRBD2
cdr3_nt: TGCGCCAGCAGTGAAAAGACTAGCGGGTCCCACGAGCAGTACTTC
cdr3_aa: CASSEKTSGSHEQYF

clone_size: NA
v_call: TRBV20-1
j_call: TRBJ2-7
d_call: TRBD2
cdr3_nt: TGCAGTGCTTCCCCTTTCCAGCGGGGGGCCAGGGTCTACGAGCAGTACTTC
cdr3_aa: CSASPFQRGARVYEQYF

clone_size: NA
v_call: TRBV4-3
j_call: TRBJ2-7
d_call: NA
cdr3_nt: TGCGCCAGCAGCCAAGGGCATAGCGGCAACCCCTACGAGCAGTACTTC
cdr3_aa: CASSQGHSGNPYEQYF

clone_size: many
v_call: TRBV20-1
j_call: TRBJ1-1
d_call: TRBD1
cdr3_nt: TGCAGTGCTAGACTGGGACAGCGTAACACTGAAGCTTTCTTT
cdr3_aa: CSARLGQRNTEAFF

clone_size: few
v_call: TRBV12-3/TRBV12-4
j_call: TRBJ2-1
d_call: NA
cdr3_nt: TGTGCCAGCAGTGAAAGCGCCTACAATGAGCAGTTCTTC
cdr3_aa: CASSESAYNEQFF

clone_size: NA
v_call: TRBV27
j_call: TRBJ2-1
d_call: NA
cdr3_nt: TGTGCCAGCAGCCCCCTGGGGGCGGCCCGAAGGGGGCAGTTCTTC
cdr3_aa: CASSPLGAARRGQFF

clone_size: NA
v_call: TRBV11-2
j_call: TRBJ1-6
d_call: TRBD1
cdr3_nt: TGTGCCAGCAGTCCGAGGACAGGGCAATCACCCCTCCACTTT
cdr3_aa: CASSPRTGQSPLHF

clone_size: NA
v_call: TRBV24-1
j_call: TRBJ1-1
d_call: NA
cdr3_nt: TGTGCCACCAGTGAAACCGACGGCCTACGAGCTTTCTTT
cdr3_aa: CATSETDGLRAFF

clone_size: NA
v_call: TRBV10-3
j_call: TRBJ1-5
d_call: TRBD1
cdr3_nt: TGTGCCATCGGAAGGACAGGGCAAAGCAATCAGCCCCAGCATTTT
cdr3_aa: CAIGRTGQSNQPQHF

clone_size: many
v_call: TRBV5-1
j_call: TRBJ2-7
d_call: NA
cdr3_nt: TGCGCCAGCAGTCCCCGGGACATTAGCCGCTACGAGCAGTACTTC
cdr3_aa: CASSPRDISRYEQYF

clone_size: many
v_call: TRBV5-1
j_call: TRBJ2-3
d_call: NA
cdr3_nt: TGCGCCAGCAGCTTGGGTCTTCGGACGGGAAGCACAGATACGCAGTATTTT
cdr3_aa: CASSLGLRTGSTDTQYF

clone_size: many
v_call: TRBV5-1
j_call: TRBJ2-7
d_call: TRBD2
cdr3_nt: TGCGCCAGCAGCTTTTTAGCGGGCCGCACCTCCTACGAGCAGTACTTC
cdr3_aa: CASSFLAGRTSYEQYF

clone_size: NA
v_call: TRBV20-1
j_call: TRBJ2-7
d_call: TRBD2
cdr3_nt: TGCAGTGCTAGTAAAGCGGGATCCTACGAGCAGTACTTC
cdr3_aa: CSASKAGSYEQYF

clone_size: many
v_call: TRBV7-9
j_call: TRBJ1-2
d_call: TRBD1
cdr3_nt: TGTGCCAGCAGCTCGAACCGGGACAGGGTCGACTATGGCTACACCTTC
cdr3_aa: CASSSNRDRVDYGYTF

clone_size: many
v_call: TRBV6-2/TRBV6-3
j_call: TRBJ2-7
d_call: NA
cdr3_nt: TGTGCCAGCAGTTACCTCCCGGGGGCTTACGAGCAGTACTTC
cdr3_aa: CASSYLPGAYEQYF

clone_size: few
v_call: TRBV12-3/TRBV12-4
j_call: TRBJ2-7
d_call: TRBD2
cdr3_nt: TGTGCCAGCAGTTCGTTTGAGCTAGCGGTCTCCGAGCAGTACTTC
cdr3_aa: CASSSFELAVSEQYF

clone_size: few
v_call: TRBV6-5
j_call: TRBJ2-7
d_call: TRBD1
cdr3_nt: TGTGCCAGCGCTTACGGAGGGACAGGAACCTACGAGCAGTACTTC
cdr3_aa: CASAYGGTGTYEQYF

clone_size: many
v_call: TRBV7-9
j_call: TRBJ2-3
d_call: NA
cdr3_nt: TGTGCCAGCAGCCTACTCGGGGATACGCAGTATTTT
cdr3_aa: CASSLLGDTQYF

clone_size: few
v_call: TRBV2
j_call: TRBJ2-2
d_call: NA
cdr3_nt: TGTGCCATCCCTTTTCGGACGAACACCGGGGAGCTGTTTTTT
cdr3_aa: CAIPFRTNTGELFF

clone_size: NA
v_call: TRBV29-1
j_call: TRBJ2-7
d_call: NA
cdr3_nt: TGCAGCGTGGAATTCGCGGGCCCCGGGAACGAGCAGTACTTC
cdr3_aa: CSVEFAGPGNEQYF

clone_size: many
v_call: TRBV6-2/TRBV6-3
j_call: TRBJ2-7
d_call: NA
cdr3_nt: TGTGCCAGCAGTTACGCACCTTCCTACGAGCAGTACTTC
cdr3_aa: CASSYAPSYEQYF